This entry concerns a single TCR beta chain. Its antigen is not identified. The data stem from a study of a mutant IDH1 vaccine in newly diagnosed glioma. Study summary: Those enrolled had earlier been treated with radiotherapy, temozolomide, or both, mostly both.

The CDR3 length is 16 residues. Deletions cut 5 bases from V and 0 bases from J, with 17 bases between. Per the germline V gene, CDR1 is MNHEY and CDR2 is SMNVEV (reference sequence). Profiled with immunoSEQ multiplex PCR; TCRdb holds only in-frame clones, not every one. The profile shows some 29,000 clones, 75% to 90% of them singletons. Time point denoted: week 5, during vaccination. It was 300 ug of mutant IDH1 20-mer peptide that made up each vaccine dose, given with topical imiquimod. This clonotype was obtained from a woman aged 35 to 49 with glioma. Some clones in this sample may be carry-over from other donors' samples. V and J are TRBV27 and TRBJ2-7, with a weak D call TRBD1 (5 bases). The source was peripheral blood mononuclear cells (PBMCs), collected from a glioma patient whose treatment included an IDH1 peptide vaccine. Here the CDR3 reads CASSLRRRATSYEQYF. The CDR3 bases are TGTGCCAGCAGTCTTAGGCGCAGGGCCACCTCCTACGAGCAGTACTTC.